The TCR beta chain described here comes from a study of post-analysis software for immune sequencing data. For the study at large: There were relapsing-remitting, secondary progressive and progressive-relapsing multiple sclerosis among the disease courses included. Study-level results: When the samples were clustered directly with F measure, those that had been prepared in the same batch showed strong co-clustering.

Researchers reported that TCR beta cDNA libraries carried unique molecular identifiers. TCRdb re-analysed the PCR reads in MiXCR, keeping a single row per CDR3 protein. The data hold hundreds of thousands of distinct CDR3 sequences, with approximately 60% observed a single time. Points on this clonotype: What it binds is unknown.

The TCR originated in a girl aged 2-10 years with multiple sclerosis. Sequencing used blood.

The CDR3 is CASSLDPRDLQFF. In nucleotides, the CDR3 is TGTGCCAGCAGCTTAGATCCCAGGGATCTGCAGTTCTTC. The rearrangement uses TRBV11-2 and TRBJ2-1, with D possibly matching TRBD1 (5 bases). Germline V gene data show CDR1 as SGHAT and CDR2 as FQNNGV. CDR3 length equals 13 residues. The ends were cut back, 0 bases at V and 12 bases at J, with 12 bases in the middle.